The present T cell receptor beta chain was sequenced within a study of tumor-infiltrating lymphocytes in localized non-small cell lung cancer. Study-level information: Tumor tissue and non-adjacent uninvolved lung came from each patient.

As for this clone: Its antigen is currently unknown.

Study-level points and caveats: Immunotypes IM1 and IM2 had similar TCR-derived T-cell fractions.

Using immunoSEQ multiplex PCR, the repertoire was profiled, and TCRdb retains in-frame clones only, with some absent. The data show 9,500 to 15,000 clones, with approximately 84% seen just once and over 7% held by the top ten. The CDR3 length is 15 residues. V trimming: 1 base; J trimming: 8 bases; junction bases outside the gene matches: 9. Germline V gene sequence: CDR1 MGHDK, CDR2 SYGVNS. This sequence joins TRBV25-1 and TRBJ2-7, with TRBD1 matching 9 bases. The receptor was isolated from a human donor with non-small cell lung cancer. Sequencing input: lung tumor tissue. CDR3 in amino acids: CASSESAGTGLKQYF. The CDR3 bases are TGTGCCAGCAGTGAATCTGCAGGGACAGGGTTAAAGCAGTACTTC.